This T cell receptor (beta chain) was recovered during a study of blood T cell repertoires in COVID-19. Study details: The study drew acute and convalescent COVID-19 samples from the United States, Italy and Spain. In each case, the material was cDNA or gDNA derived from T cells, B-cell-depleted T cells, or PBMCs.

This clone was counted a few times. Authors' analysis steps: Amplification of reference gene primers provided the estimated nucleated cell counts. Sequencing used immunoSEQ multiplex PCR; TCRdb keeps in-frame clones, though not all of them. The V and J calls and clone size come from that table; D and trimming were worked out from the DNA. The sample shows 200,000 to 250,000 clones, about nine tenths of them seen only once. Per the germline V gene, CDR1 is LNHDA and CDR2 is SQIVND (reference sequence). V was pared by 0 bases and J by 7 bases, with 10 bases between. This CDR3 contains 15 residues. This chain connects TRBV19 to TRBJ1-6; unclear D gene. The TCR was taken from a woman aged 60 to 75 who had recovered from COVID-19. The sequencing input was peripheral blood. As DNA, the CDR3 is TGTGCCAGTAGTATAGAGAGGGTTCGGAATTCACCCCTCCACTTT. It is translated as CASSIERVRNSPLHF.